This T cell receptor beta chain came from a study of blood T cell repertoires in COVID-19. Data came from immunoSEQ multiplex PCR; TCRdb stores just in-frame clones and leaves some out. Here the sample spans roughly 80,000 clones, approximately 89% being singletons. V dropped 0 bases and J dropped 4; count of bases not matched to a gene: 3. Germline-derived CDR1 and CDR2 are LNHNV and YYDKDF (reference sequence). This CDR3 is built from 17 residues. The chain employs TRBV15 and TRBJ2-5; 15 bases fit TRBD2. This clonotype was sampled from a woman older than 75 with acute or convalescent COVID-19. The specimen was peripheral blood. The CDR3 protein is CATSRDRGLAGGETQYF. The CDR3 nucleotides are TGTGCCACCAGCAGAGATCGGGGACTAGCGGGAGGAGAGACCCAGTACTTC.